The subject of this entry is one T cell receptor beta chain. What it binds is not known. Data came from immunoSEQ multiplex PCR; TCRdb stores just in-frame clones and leaves some out. Of approximately 470,000 clones detected, 81% appear once; the ten largest clones hold roughly an eighth. None of the donors, who were healthy HIV-negative adults, had recently had acute infections or vaccinations. This sample was included in a study of shared clonotypes between healthy human individuals. Trimming shortened V by 1 base and J by 0 bases, and 14 bases separated the two germline ends. CDR3 length: 16 residues. Germline loops: CDR1 SGDLS, CDR2 YYNGEE. Study conclusions and caveats: In this cohort, only blood was sampled, and tissue repertoires likely differ.

This sequence joins TRBV9 and TRBJ2-7, with a tentative D call TRBD2 (6 bases). This TCR was sampled from a woman aged 35 to 49 in good health. Some clones in this sample may be carry-over from other donors' samples. Material for sequencing was PBMCs. The CDR3 DNA is TGTGCCAGCAGCGTATCGCCAGCGGGTGACTCCTACGAGCAGTACTTC. Translated: CASSVSPAGDSYEQYF.